This T cell receptor beta chain is from a study of spatial heterogeneity in lung cancer. Study observations and caveats: Ubiquitous, expanded tumor-derived TCRs were more frequently observed in blood at resection than at follow-up.

As to time point: sample taken at primary tumor resection. The donors were 72 patients with non-small cell lung cancer that was early-stage and untreated. The sequenced material consisted of unsorted whole RNA from tumor, nontumor lung or frozen PBMC. MiXCR, run by TCRdb on the 5' RACE reads, gives a single entry per CDR3 protein. The sample carries about 38,000 distinct CDR3 sequences, roughly 7.4% recorded once. This clonotype appeared many times. Antigen unknown. The CDR3 extends over 15 amino acids. Germline V gene lookup returns CDR1 SGHVS and CDR2 FNYEAQ. The junction had 6 bases not matched to a gene; V was cut back by 5 bases and J by 4 bases.

The sequence was collected from a male donor with early-stage non-small cell lung cancer. The genes are TRBV7-6 and TRBJ1-4, with 8 bases matching TRBD1. The source material was PBMCs, sampled at surgery. CDR3 in DNA: TGTGCCAGCAGCCCAAGGGACAGGTTTAATGAAAAACTGTTTTTT. It codes for CASSPRDRFNEKLFF.